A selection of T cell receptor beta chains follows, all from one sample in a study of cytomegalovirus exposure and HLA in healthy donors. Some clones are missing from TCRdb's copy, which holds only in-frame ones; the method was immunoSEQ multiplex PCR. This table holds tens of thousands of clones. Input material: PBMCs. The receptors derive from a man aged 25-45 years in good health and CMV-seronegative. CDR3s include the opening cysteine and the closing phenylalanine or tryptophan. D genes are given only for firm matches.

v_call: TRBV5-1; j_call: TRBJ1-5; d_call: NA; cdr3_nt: TGCGCCAGCAGTCCCGGGGGTTGGAATCAGCCCCAGCATTTT; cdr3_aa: CASSPGGWNQPQHF
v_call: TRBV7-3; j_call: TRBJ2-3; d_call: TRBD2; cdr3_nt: TGTGCCAGCAGCGGACTAGCGGGGACAGATACGCAGTATTTT; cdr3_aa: CASSGLAGTDTQYF
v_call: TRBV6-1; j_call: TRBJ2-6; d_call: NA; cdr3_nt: TGTGCCAGCAGTGGAGGGAGCTCTGGGGCCAACGTCCTGACTTTC; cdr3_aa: CASSGGSSGANVLTF
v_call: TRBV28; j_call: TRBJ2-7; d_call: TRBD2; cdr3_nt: TGTGCCAGCAGCTTTCCCCCTAGCGGGGGCGAAATCGCCTCCTACGAGCAGTACTTC; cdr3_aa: CASSFPPSGGEIASYEQYF
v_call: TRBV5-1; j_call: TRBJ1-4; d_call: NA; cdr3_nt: TGCGCCAGCAGACAGGAAGCTAATGAAAAACTGTTTTTT; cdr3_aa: CASRQEANEKLFF
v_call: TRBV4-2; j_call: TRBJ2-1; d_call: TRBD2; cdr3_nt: TGTGCCAGCAGCCAAACTAGCGGGAGGCCGGGAAACAATGAGCAGTTCTTC; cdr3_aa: CASSQTSGRPGNNEQFF
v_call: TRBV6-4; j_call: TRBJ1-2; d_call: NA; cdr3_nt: TGTGCCAGCAGTGACAACCGAATTAGTGGCTACACCTTC; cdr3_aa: CASSDNRISGYTF
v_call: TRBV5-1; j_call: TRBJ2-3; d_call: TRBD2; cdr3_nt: TGCGCCAGCAGCTTAGCGGGGGGGATCACAGATACGCAGTATTTT; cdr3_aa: CASSLAGGITDTQYF
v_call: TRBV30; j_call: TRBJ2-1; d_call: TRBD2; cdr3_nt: TGTGCCTCGGGACTAGCGAGAAATGAGCAGTTCTTC; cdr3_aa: CASGLARNEQFF
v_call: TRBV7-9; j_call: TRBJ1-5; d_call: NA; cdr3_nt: TGTGCCAGCACCCCCCTTAGTCGGGGGGCGGAGGAGGATCAGCCCCAGCATTTT; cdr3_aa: CASTPLSRGAEEDQPQHF
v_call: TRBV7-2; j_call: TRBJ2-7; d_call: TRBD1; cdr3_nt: TGTGCCAGCAGCCCCCATCCGGGACAGGGCTACGAGCAGTACTTC; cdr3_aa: CASSPHPGQGYEQYF
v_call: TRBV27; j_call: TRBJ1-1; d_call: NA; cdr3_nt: TGTGCCAGCAGTTTATCGACGGGGACTGAAGCTTTCTTT; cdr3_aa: CASSLSTGTEAFF
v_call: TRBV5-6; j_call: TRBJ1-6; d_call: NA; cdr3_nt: TGTGCCAGCAGCTGGGGGGGCGGCTATAATTCACCCCTCCACTTT; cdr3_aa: CASSWGGGYNSPLHF
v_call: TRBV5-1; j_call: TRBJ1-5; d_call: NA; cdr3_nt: TGCGCCAGCAGCTTCGCCAGGGTGGCTCAGCCCCAGCATTTT; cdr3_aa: CASSFARVAQPQHF
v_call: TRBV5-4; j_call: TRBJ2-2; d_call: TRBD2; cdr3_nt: TGTGCCAGCTCCGTACTAGCGGGAACCGCCCTCGCGAACACCGGGGAGCTGTTTTTT; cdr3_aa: CASSVLAGTALANTGELFF
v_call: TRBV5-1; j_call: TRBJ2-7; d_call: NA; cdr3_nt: TGCGCCAGCAGCCCGACCCCAGGACATCAGAACTACGAGCAGTACTTC; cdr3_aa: CASSPTPGHQNYEQYF
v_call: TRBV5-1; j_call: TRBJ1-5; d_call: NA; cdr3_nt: TGCGCCAGCAGCTTGCAAAGGACGGGATCGCATCAGCCCCAGCATTTT; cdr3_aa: CASSLQRTGSHQPQHF
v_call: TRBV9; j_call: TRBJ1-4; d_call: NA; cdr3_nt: TGTGCCAGCAGCGTAGCCCCCACAGAGAATGAAAAACTGTTTTTT; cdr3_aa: CASSVAPTENEKLFF
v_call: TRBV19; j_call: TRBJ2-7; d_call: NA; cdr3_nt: TGTGCCAGTAGTATGGACAGATCCTACGAGCAGTACTTC; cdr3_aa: CASSMDRSYEQYF
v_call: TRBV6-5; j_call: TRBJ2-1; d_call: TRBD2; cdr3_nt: TGCGCCGTGAAGGGGAGGGCCTACAATGAGCAGTTCTTC; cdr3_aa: CAVKGRAYNEQFF
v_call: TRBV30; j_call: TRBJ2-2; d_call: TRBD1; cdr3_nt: TGTGCCTGGGGAAGGACAGGGATGAACACCGGGGAGCTGTTTTTT; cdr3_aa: CAWGRTGMNTGELFF
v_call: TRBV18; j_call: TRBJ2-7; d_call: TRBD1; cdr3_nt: TGTGCCAGCTCACCACAACCGGGACAGGGGTTAGACGAGCAGTACTTC; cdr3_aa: CASSPQPGQGLDEQYF
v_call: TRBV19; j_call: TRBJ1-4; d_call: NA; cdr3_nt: TGTGCCAGTAGTCCCCAGGGCGGCGAAAAACTGTTTTTT; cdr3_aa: CASSPQGGEKLFF
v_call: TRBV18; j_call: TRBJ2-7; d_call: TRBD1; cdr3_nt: TGTGCCAGCTCACCAACAGGGGGCTACGAGCAGTACTTC; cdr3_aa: CASSPTGGYEQYF
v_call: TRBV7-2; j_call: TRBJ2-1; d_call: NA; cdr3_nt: TGTGCCAGCAGCTTTGAGCGAAATGAGCAGTTCTTC; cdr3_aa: CASSFERNEQFF
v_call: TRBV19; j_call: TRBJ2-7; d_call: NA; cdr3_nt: TGTGCCAGTAGTATAGCGGGGAGTAGAGGTTCCTACGAGCAGTACTTC; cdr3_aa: CASSIAGSRGSYEQYF
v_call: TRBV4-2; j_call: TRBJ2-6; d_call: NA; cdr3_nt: TGTGCCAGCAGCCAAGATCTCAGCTCTGGGGCCAACGTCCTGACTTTC; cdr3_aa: CASSQDLSSGANVLTF
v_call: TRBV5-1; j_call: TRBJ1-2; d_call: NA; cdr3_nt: TGCGCCAGCAGCTTGACAGACAACTATGGCTACACCTTC; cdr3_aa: CASSLTDNYGYTF
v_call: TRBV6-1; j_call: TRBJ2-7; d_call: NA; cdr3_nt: TGTGCCAGCTTTGAGGGATACGAGCAGTACTTC; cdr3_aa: CASFEGYEQYF
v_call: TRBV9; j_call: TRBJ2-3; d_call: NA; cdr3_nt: TGTGCCAGCAGCGTAGGGGCTGGAGATACGCAGTATTTT; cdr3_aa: CASSVGAGDTQYF
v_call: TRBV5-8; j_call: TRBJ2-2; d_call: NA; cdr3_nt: TGTGCCAGCAGCTTACTGACAGGTCGAACCGGGGAGCTGTTTTTT; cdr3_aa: CASSLLTGRTGELFF
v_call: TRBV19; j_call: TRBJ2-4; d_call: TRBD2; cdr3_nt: TGTGCCAGTGGGGTCACTAGCGGGGGCATTCAGTACTTC; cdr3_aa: CASGVTSGGIQYF